In its sample, the clone carrying this TCR beta chain was seen a few times. Its antigen is unidentified. A second about 6 to 12 cycle PCR used barcoded and J-beta primers. Individual samples furnished no less than 2.5 million CDR3-containing paired-end reads apiece. A single record per CDR3 protein comes from TCRdb applying MiXCR to the 5' RACE reads. The sample records roughly 1,300,000 distinct CDR3 sequences, approximately 60% being singletons. The CDR3 totals 15 residues. V lost 3 bases and J 4 bases, leaving 15 bases between the germline ends. Germline CDR1 is MGHRA and CDR2 is YSYEKL. The sample originates from a study of blood T cells in healthy people across ages. On the study more broadly: Capturing about one barcoded beta molecule per two T cells was achieved by template switching.

Notes on the study in general: Per-million-T-cell TCR beta diversity fell roughly linearly with age. With unsorted PBMCs, a conclusive comparison of naive versus antigen-experienced cells was not possible.

Sequencing was carried out using blood. The receptor was derived from a man aged 18-30 years in good health. This chain joins TRBV4-1 and TRBJ2-5; D is perhaps TRBD2 (6 bases). The CDR3 is CASSHEPGDRETQYF. The CDR3 DNA sequence: TGCGCCAGCAGCCACGAGCCGGGAGATCGAGAGACCCAGTACTTC.